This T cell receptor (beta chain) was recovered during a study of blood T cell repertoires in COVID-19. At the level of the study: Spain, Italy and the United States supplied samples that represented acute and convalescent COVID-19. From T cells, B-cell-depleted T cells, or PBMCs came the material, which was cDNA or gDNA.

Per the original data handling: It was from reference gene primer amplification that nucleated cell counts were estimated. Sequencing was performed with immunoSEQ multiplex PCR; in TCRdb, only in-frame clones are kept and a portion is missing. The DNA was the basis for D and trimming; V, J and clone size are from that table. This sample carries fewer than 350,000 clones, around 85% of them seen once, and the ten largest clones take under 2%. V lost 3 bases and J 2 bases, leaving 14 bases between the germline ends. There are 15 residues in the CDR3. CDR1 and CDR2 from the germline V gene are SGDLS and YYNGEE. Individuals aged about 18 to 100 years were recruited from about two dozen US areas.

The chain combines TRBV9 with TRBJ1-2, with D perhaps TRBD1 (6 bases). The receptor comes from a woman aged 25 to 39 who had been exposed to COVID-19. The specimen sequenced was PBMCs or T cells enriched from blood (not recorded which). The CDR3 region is CASSEGDTLNYGYTF. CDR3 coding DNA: TGTGCCAGCAGCGAGGGGGACACCTTAAACTATGGCTACACCTTC.